This is a list of T cell receptor beta chains from one sample in a study of molecular identifiers for immune sequencing clone quantification. TCRdb re-analysed the PCR reads in MiXCR, keeping a single row per CDR3 protein. The data show some 680,000 distinct CDR3 sequences, with around 25% seen just once and about 0.73% held by the top ten. The sequencing input was naive CD8+ T cells from blood, with Jurkat cell RNA spiked in. Every receptor here comes from a human donor in good health. Some libraries in this study had Jurkat cell RNA spiked in. The conserved cysteine and the conserved F or W are not part of the CDR3 here. Fields, in order: V gene, J gene, CDR3 protein.

TRBV20-1	TRBJ2-7	SARGQAFGDEQY
TRBV2	TRBJ1-4	ASSLDRDYLSEKLF
TRBV12-3/TRBV12-4	TRBJ1-2	ASSQTTHGDSYGYT
TRBV19	TRBJ2-7	ASSPYTRGSYEQY
TRBV7-9	TRBJ2-7	ASSFRTSGNSYEQY
TRBV6-5	TRBJ1-5	ASQGVGNQPQH
TRBV27	TRBJ2-7	ASSYLSGTYEQY
TRBV2	TRBJ1-1	ASRETDPEAF
TRBV23-1	TRBJ2-3	ASSHLWEDTQY
TRBV7-2	TRBJ2-5	ASSFSGSTQY
TRBV7-9	TRBJ2-1	ASSQTRASSYNEQF
TRBV13	TRBJ2-4	ASSYRTSGRLAKNIQY